This record looks at one T cell receptor beta chain sequence and its context. Its antigen is currently unknown. The blood RNA (from unsorted whole blood) was obtained, and germline DNA was also extracted. The germline V and J ends were trimmed by 5 bases and 3 bases, with 12 bases remaining between them. CDR1 is SGHDT, CDR2 YYEEEE, per germline. CDR3 size: 13 residues. From around 0.5 ug total RNA, TCR beta cDNA was generated with a primer in the constant region. For TCR beta, libraries were produced by three nested multiplex PCR rounds using slightly modified ARM-PCR. The first two PCR rounds used TRBV1-TRBV30 primers with a Cbeta primer, about 9 cycles each. MiXCR, run by TCRdb on the multiplex PCR reads, gives a single entry per CDR3 protein. The data hold just over 300,000 distinct CDR3 sequences, with about 50% observed a single time. The data stem from a study of tumor-infiltrating lymphocytes in primary liver carcinoma.

Whole-study findings and limits: Tumor-adjacent and tumor-blood pairs shared a smaller degree of overlap than tumor region pairs.

The chain employs TRBV5-6 and TRBJ2-7; a weak D match, TRBD1 (6 bases). The sequencing input was peripheral blood. The receptor was isolated from a woman aged 30 to 39 with primary liver carcinoma and hepatitis B virus infection. The CDR3 coding sequence is TGTGCCAGCAGTCAGGGGAGAGGCTACGAGCAGTACTTC. It translates to CASSQGRGYEQYF.